This T cell receptor beta chain comes out of a study of radiation and T cells in renal cell carcinoma. Time point defined: blood 2 weeks post-SBRT. Treatment of the sample: 15 Gy SBRT to primary tumor, nephrectomy 4 weeks later. Study conclusions and caveats: From baseline, blood top tumor clonotypes peaked at 2 weeks post-radiation.

Comments on this clone: The target antigen is unknown.

Germline trimming cut 7 bases from V and 2 bases from J; bases unmatched to any gene: 6. Germline V gene lookup returns CDR1 SNHLY and CDR2 FYNNEI. CDR3 length: 14 amino acids. TCRdb keeps only in-frame clones here, not all; method: immunoSEQ multiplex PCR. Of about 150,000 clones listed, about 91% are singletons. The sample here was blood, taken from a patient whose treatment included radiotherapy and nephrectomy. The origin of this receptor is a woman aged 50 to 65 with renal cell carcinoma. The chain combines TRBV2 with TRBJ1-2; 8 nucleotides match TRBD1. The CDR3 sequence is CASTRQGINYGYTF. CDR3 bases: TGTGCCAGCACCCGACAGGGGATAAACTATGGCTACACCTTC.